The present T cell receptor (beta chain) was sequenced within a study of CD8 T cells in ankylosing spondylitis. Overall study findings and caveats: Roughly eight highly homologous variants formed a TCR beta motif that appeared characteristic of ankylosing spondylitis blood. Past studies reported some motif variants in reactive arthritis synovial fluid and blood. The clones that were linked to disease were reported to be significantly enriched in matched synovial fluid samples from ankylosing spondylitis patients.

This clonotype has more than one count but fewer than ten. What it binds is unknown. 5'-RACE, quantitative and with molecular barcodes, yielded the TCR beta libraries. TCRdb independently ran MiXCR on the 5' RACE reads; one entry per CDR3 protein. The table has about 450,000 distinct CDR3 sequences, more than 25% seen once. The clonotype was recovered from a male donor with ankylosing spondylitis. Sequenced sample: blood, either unsorted or a sorted T cell fraction (not recorded which).

The CDR3 region is CASSPYLGGYTF. CDR3 sequence (DNA): TGCGCCAGCAGCCCCTACCTGGGTGGCTACACCTTC. The chain combines TRBV5-1 with TRBJ1-2; no clear D. The V end lost 4 bases, the J end lost 7 bases, and 11 bases lay between the germline ends. The CDR3 has 12 amino acids. Per germline, CDR1 SGHRS and CDR2 YFSETQ.